This T cell receptor (beta chain) was captured in a study of long-term antiretroviral therapy in people with HIV. Study-wide results and caveats: The repertoire was dominated at all time points by clones expanded before ART.

Germline V gene data show CDR1 as SGHTA and CDR2 as FQGNSA. The CDR3 sequence is 17 residues long. Trimming removed 1 base from V and 0 bases from J, with 13 bases in between. Researchers ran immunoSEQ v3.0 at survey level. Sequenced by immunoSEQ multiplex PCR; TCRdb stores in-frame clones only, minus some. The sample lists around 19,000 clones, about 80% occurring once. Only one count was recorded for this clone. Its cognate antigen is unknown. The sequence was obtained from a man aged 50-59 years with HIV. The chain carries TRBV7-2 and TRBJ1-3; no firm D call. Sequences were derived from unsorted PBMCs, sampled 0.3 years before starting antiretroviral therapy. The CDR3 DNA sequence: TGTGCCAGCAGCTTAGGGGTCAGCCTGAGCTCTGGAAACACCATATATTTT. This translates into CASSLGVSLSSGNTIYF.